This T cell receptor (beta chain) was identified in a study of vaccination effects on CD4 cells after COVID-19. About this clone: Antigen specificity is unknown.

Antigen-specific CD4+ T cells were first expanded with viral peptide pools by the ViraFEST assay and only then sequenced. At the end of roughly ten days of culture, CD4+ T cells were isolated. Of the BNT162b2 and mRNA-1273 vaccines, participants received two doses of one or the other. V lost 5 bases and J lost 4, with 22 bases in between. From germline, CDR1 is MNHNY and CDR2 SVGAGI (reference sequence). This CDR3 region has 17 residues. Data came from immunoSEQ multiplex PCR; TCRdb stores just in-frame clones and leaves some out. In the table there are about 60,000 clones, about 73% of which are singletons. Study-level results: Late post-vaccination, clones induced by infection and those induced by vaccine underwent marked clonal contraction.

The sequence was collected from a human donor who received a COVID-19 vaccine. The V gene is TRBV6-6, the J gene TRBJ2-3; TRBD1 or TRBD2 may be the D gene (6 bases each). Sample: CD4+ T cells from PBMCs cultured with HCoV-OC43 spike peptides, taken after COVID-19 vaccination. The subset here: HCoV-OC43 spike overlapping peptide pool stimulation. The CDR3 region has the DNA TGTGCCAGCAGTCTAAGGACGGGGGACATAGGGGCAGATACGCAGTATTTT. This translates into CASSLRTGDIGADTQYF.